This entry concerns a single T cell receptor (beta chain). Antigen: not known. The source of the sample is a study of shared clonotypes between healthy human individuals. Study-wide results and caveats: Generation probabilities were higher for clonotypes shared across all four sorted-subset donors than for unshared ones.

Sequenced by immunoSEQ multiplex PCR; TCRdb stores in-frame clones only, minus some. Among about 1 million clones listed, about 77% were seen once. Germline values: CDR1 LGHNA, CDR2 YSLEER. The CDR3 spans 20 residues. V lost 2 bases and J lost 3, with 23 bases in between. The origin of this receptor is a man between 18 and 35 years old in good health. Sequencing was performed on memory CD4+ T cells sorted from blood. Subset given: CD45RA-negative fraction. The chain has TRBV4-3 and TRBJ2-6; no firm D call. The CDR3 is CASSQPPIRTSVNGANVLTF. CDR3 nucleotides: TGCGCCAGCAGCCAACCGCCTATCAGGACGTCTGTTAATGGGGCCAACGTCCTGACTTTC.